One and the same sample provided the 20 T cell receptor beta chains below, sequenced in a study of T cells after yellow fever vaccination. Each CDR3 protein is one row after TCRdb ran MiXCR on the 5' RACE reads. The sample lists about 310,000 distinct CDR3 sequences; roughly 3.5% were seen once. The sample here was PBMCs, taken on the day of the yellow fever booster vaccination. The source of these receptors is a young man who received the YFV17D yellow fever vaccine.

The table lists this clonotype with a few counts. This chain links TRBV20-1 with TRBJ2-1; tentatively, D is TRBD1 (6 bases). The V gene's germline CDR1 is DFQATT and CDR2 SNEGSKA (reference sequence). Trimming shortened V by 6 bases and J by 2 bases, and 11 bases separated the two germline ends. The CDR3 consists of 13 residues. CDR3 nucleotides: TGCAGTGCAAACAGGGACACCTACAATGAGCAGTTCTTC. Encoded protein: CSANRDTYNEQFF.

Ten or more counts support this clonotype. The gene calls are TRBV2 and TRBJ2-4; D may be TRBD1 (6 bases). Trimming pared 6 bases from V and 6 bases from J, leaving 9 bases between. The CDR3 contains 12 residues. The germline V gene encodes CDR1 SNHLY and CDR2 FYNNEI. DNA of the CDR3: TGTGCCAGCAGGGACAGTTTAAACATTCAGTACTTC. Protein: CASRDSLNIQYF.

This clonotype has at least ten counts. The chain couples TRBV12-3 or TRBV12-4 to TRBJ2-4; maybe TRBD2 (7 bases). V was clipped by 7 bases and J by 6 bases, with 16 bases between them. There are 14 residues in the CDR3. The CDR3 DNA reads TGTGCCAGCACCCCAGGGGAGGGGGGAAACATTCAGTACTTC. Amino acid sequence: CASTPGEGGNIQYF.

The chain employs TRBV12-3 or TRBV12-4 and TRBJ2-3; TRBD2 agrees at 9 bases. With 6 bases clipped from V and 5 bases from J, the junction kept 9 bases outside the gene matches. CDR3 length: 15 amino acids. This CDR3 reads CASRDLLRGGDTQYF. The CDR3 DNA sequence: TGTGCCAGCAGAGACCTTCTGCGGGGGGGAGATACGCAGTATTTT.

In its sample, this clonotype was seen many times. This chain uses TRBV20-1 with TRBJ2-5, with D maybe TRBD2 (5 bases). Trimming removed 6 bases from V and 5 bases from J, with 19 bases in between. The CDR3 totals 14 residues. The germline V gene has CDR1 DFQATT and CDR2 SNEGSKA (reference sequence). The CDR3 region is CSAPKGGGRETQYF. The CDR3 bases are TGCAGTGCCCCCAAGGGCGGAGGAAGGGAGACCCAGTACTTC.

The sample holds many counts of this clonotype. This sequence joins TRBV11-2 and TRBJ2-7; D is ambiguous. The germline V gene encodes CDR1 SGHAT and CDR2 FQNNGV. V lost 4 bases to trimming and J lost 3 bases, with 13 bases between them. The CDR3 has 14 amino acids. CDR3 coding DNA: TGTGCCAGCAGCTCTATCCAGTTCCACTACGAGCAGTACGTC. Translation: CASSSIQFHYEQYV.

This clonotype was seen a handful of times. This chain links TRBV20-1 with TRBJ1-2; D call uncertain. Germline lookup yields CDR1 DFQATT and CDR2 SNEGSKA (reference sequence). V was clipped by 3 bases and J by 5 bases, with 7 bases between them. The CDR3 loop spans 11 amino acids. The CDR3 DNA follows: TGCAGTGCTAGTAACGGATATGGCTACACCTTC. It yields the protein CSASNGYGYTF.

This clonotype was counted ten times or more. The CDR3 DNA sequence: TGCGCCAGCAGCCCCGGACTAGCGGGGGAAGAGACCCAGTACTTC. This translates into CASSPGLAGEETQYF. J is TRBJ2-5 and V is TRBV10-1, with 13 bases that match TRBD2. V gave up 6 bases and J gave up 3 bases; unmatched junction bases: 4. CDR1 WNHNN and CDR2 SYGVQD come from the germline V gene (reference sequence). The CDR3 contains 15 residues.

This clonotype showed up many times. The chain employs TRBV12-3 or TRBV12-4 and TRBJ1-1; no definite D call. The CDR3 sequence is 13 residues long. Trimming cost V 3 bases and J 0 bases, with 5 bases left between them. The CDR3 DNA follows: TGTGCCAGCAGTTTCCCCCTGAACACTGAAGCTTTCTTT. Its protein is CASSFPLNTEAFF.

The V call is TRBV20-1, the J call TRBJ2-1, with D maybe TRBD2 (6 bases). The V and J ends lost 6 bases and 7 bases respectively, with 16 bases between them. This CDR3 contains 13 residues. The germline CDR1 and CDR2 sequences are DFQATT and SNEGSKA (reference sequence). CDR3 DNA: TGCAGTGCCCCCGTGGCGGGGCGGAATGAGCAGTTCTTC. Translated: CSAPVAGRNEQFF.

This clonotype was observed a few times. This sequence joins TRBV19 and TRBJ2-3; 7 nucleotides agree with TRBD2. Per the germline V gene, CDR1 is LNHDA and CDR2 is SQIVND (reference sequence). CDR3 length equals 16 residues. Trimming at V came to 1 base and at J to 4 bases, leaving 8 bases not matched to a gene. The CDR3 DNA sequence: TGTGCCAGTAGTATAGGGACTAGTGGGTCTGCAGATACGCAGTATTTT. Its protein product is CASSIGTSGSADTQYF.

This clonotype was observed a few times. The chain uses TRBV7-2 and TRBJ2-5; 10 bases map to TRBD2. Trimming took 2 bases from V and 5 from J; bases not matched to a gene: 5. The CDR3 has 15 amino acids. Germline V gene sequence: CDR1 SGHTA, CDR2 FQGNSA. This CDR3 reads CASSLQRGGGETQYF. The CDR3 DNA follows: TGTGCCAGCAGCTTACAGCGGGGGGGCGGCGAGACCCAGTACTTC.

This clonotype has a count of ten or more. The chain recombines TRBV27 with TRBJ2-5, with a tentative D call TRBD1 (6 bases). Germline loops: CDR1 MNHEY, CDR2 SMNVEV (reference sequence). The CDR3 consists of 14 residues. V lost 3 bases and J 4 bases, leaving 12 bases between the germline ends. In DNA, the CDR3 is TGTGCCAGCAGTTTCGCGGACAGTAGAGAGACCCAGTACTTC. This codes for CASSFADSRETQYF.

A few counts support this clonotype. The CDR3 protein is CASSQGPWTSVTGELFF. The CDR3 nucleotides are TGTGCCAGCAGCCAAGGGCCCTGGACTAGCGTTACCGGGGAGCTGTTTTTT. The V and J genes are TRBV3-1 and TRBJ2-2; TRBD2 matches at 9 bases. The CDR3 consists of 17 residues. Germline V gene lookup returns CDR1 LGHDT and CDR2 YNNKEL (reference sequence). After removal of 1 base from V and 5 bases from J, the junction contained 8 bases not matched to a gene.

The sample holds many counts of this clonotype. DNA of the CDR3: TGCGCCAGCAGTCCAGGACTAGCGGGGCCCTACGAGCAGTACTTC. It codes for CASSPGLAGPYEQYF. The chain is built from TRBV5-1 and TRBJ2-7; 12 bases line up with TRBD2. The CDR3 consists of 15 residues. In germline, CDR1 is SGHRS, CDR2 YFSETQ. V gave up 5 bases and J gave up 2 bases; unmatched junction bases: 5.

This clonotype has just a few counts. The chain carries TRBV4-2 and TRBJ2-5; TRBD2 is a possible D gene (6 bases). V was trimmed by 0 bases and J by 5 bases, leaving 19 bases between them. The CDR3 is 17 amino acids. Germline CDR1 reads LGHNA; CDR2 reads YNFKEQ. The CDR3 DNA reads TGTGCCAGCAGCCAAGAAGGGGCGGGGCGAGGGTGGGAGACCCAGTACTTC. Residues: CASSQEGAGRGWETQYF.

In its sample, this clonotype was seen a few times. The chain is built from TRBV24-1 and TRBJ1-5; D is ambiguous. CDR3 length: 14 amino acids. The germline V and J ends were trimmed by 3 bases and 0 bases, with 5 bases remaining between them. CDR1 KGHDR and CDR2 SFDVKD come from the germline V gene. The CDR3 nucleotides are TGTGCCACCAGTGATACGGATAGCAATCAGCCCCAGCATTTT. Translation: CATSDTDSNQPQHF.

This clonotype showed up many times. The chain combines TRBV4-3 with TRBJ2-5; D not certain. Germline loops: CDR1 LGHNA, CDR2 YSLEER. The CDR3 covers 12 residues. Trimming cost V 0 bases and J 5 bases, with 4 bases left between them. As DNA, the CDR3 is TGCGCCAGCAGCCAAGATCGGGAGACCCAGTACTTC. It encodes CASSQDRETQYF.

This clonotype has at least ten counts. The V gene is TRBV7-9, the J gene TRBJ2-1; D is unresolved. Trimming pared 1 base from V and 8 bases from J, leaving 9 bases between. The V gene's germline CDR1 is SEHNR and CDR2 FQNEAQ (reference sequence). The CDR3 sequence is 13 residues long. CDR3 nucleotides: TGTGCCAGCAGCTTAGTCGGGTGGCATGAGCAGTTCTTC. It codes for CASSLVGWHEQFF.

In its sample, this clonotype was seen a few times. This chain links TRBV10-3 with TRBJ2-7; D unresolved. The CDR3 consists of 13 residues. The germline V and J ends were trimmed by 0 bases and 3 bases, with 6 bases remaining between them. Germline V gives CDR1 ENHRY, CDR2 SYGVKD. The CDR3 sequence: CAISESGFYEQYV. DNA for the CDR3: TGTGCCATCAGTGAGTCCGGGTTCTACGAGCAGTACGTC.